What follows are 17 T cell receptor beta chains derived from one specimen sequenced in a study of OX40 agonist ivuxolimab in advanced cancers. This table comes from immunoSEQ multiplex PCR, and its TCRdb copy is limited to in-frame clones, with some not included. In the table there are tens of thousands of clones, roughly 88% of which are singletons. The sequencing here drew on CD4+ or CD8+ T cells sorted from blood, taken in a trial of the OX40 agonist ivuxolimab. The receptors here all came from an adult with an advanced solid tumor such as melanoma, head and neck, liver or kidney cancer.

This chain links TRBV5-8 with TRBJ1-1; D is unresolved. V lost 7 bases, J lost 0 bases, and 19 bases lay in between. This CDR3 is built from 16 residues. The V gene's germline CDR1 is SGHTS and CDR2 YDEGEE. CDR3 protein: CASSPDMTRVNTEAFF. DNA of the CDR3: TGTGCCAGCTCCCCAGACATGACGAGGGTGAACACTGAAGCTTTCTTT.

The chain is built from TRBV19 and TRBJ1-1, with unresolved D. Germline CDR1 is LNHDA and CDR2 is SQIVND (reference sequence). Trimming took off 4 bases at V and 1 base at J, with 7 bases between the two ends. The CDR3 loop spans 13 amino acids. CDR3 DNA sequence: TGTGCCAGTAGTAGAAGGGAGAACACTGAAGCTTTCTTT. This sequence encodes CASSRRENTEAFF.

This clone was picked up a small number of times. This chain links TRBV11-2 with TRBJ1-2; 8 nucleotides align to TRBD1. The J segment lost 8 bases and the V segment lost 4 bases, leaving 6 bases of the junction unmatched. Germline V gives CDR1 SGHAT, CDR2 FQNNGV. The CDR3 has 13 residues. Here the CDR3 DNA reads TGTGCCAGCAGCTCCGGACAGGGAGCGGGCTACACCTTC. It codes for CASSSGQGAGYTF. The whole variable domain, remainder taken from reference TRBV11-2 and TRBJ1-2, is EAGVAQSPRYKIIEKRQSVAFWCNPISGHATLYWYQQILGQGPKLLIQFQNNGVVDDSQLPKDRFSAERLKGVDSTLKIQPAKLEDSAVYLCASSSGQGAGYTFGSGTRLTVV.

The rearrangement links TRBV7-2 to TRBJ1-2; D uncertain. Germline V gene lookup returns CDR1 SGHTA and CDR2 FQGNSA. The CDR3 sequence is 13 residues long. The V and J ends lost 5 bases and 8 bases respectively, with 15 bases between them. The CDR3 nucleotides read TGTGCCAGCAGCCCCAGGCGGGAGCGGGGCTACACCTTC. Protein: CASSPRRERGYTF.

The chain joins TRBV7-8 to TRBJ1-2; 8 bases line up with TRBD1. From germline, CDR1 is SGHVS and CDR2 FQNEAQ. The CDR3 runs to 13 residues. Trimming took 5 bases from V and 5 from J; bases not matched to a gene: 4. The CDR3 DNA is TGTGCCAGCAGCGTACAGGGGGTGTATGGCTACACCTTC. As protein: CASSVQGVYGYTF.

The chain employs TRBV7-2 and TRBJ1-1; TRBD1 matches at 8 bases. V gave up 5 bases and J gave up 3 bases; unmatched junction bases: 8. CDR1 and CDR2 (germline): SGHTA, FQGNSA. This CDR3 contains 15 residues. CDR3 DNA: TGTGCCAGCAGCGGACGGACAGGGATGGACACTGAAGCTTTCTTT. Translating gives CASSGRTGMDTEAFF.

CDR3 bases: TGTGCCAGCAGCTTCGTGGGGGCCAATCAGCCCCAGCATTTT. The encoded protein is CASSFVGANQPQHF. The V and J genes are TRBV7-2 and TRBJ1-5; possible D gene TRBD1, 6 bases. The CDR3 contains 14 residues. Between the trimmed V and J ends, which lost 3 bases and 3 bases, there was a span of 9 bases. Germline loops: CDR1 SGHTA, CDR2 FQGNSA.

In this sample, this clone turned up once. V usage is TRBV18 and J usage is TRBJ2-7; D may be TRBD1 (6 bases). V lost 0 bases and J 1 base, leaving 16 bases between the germline ends. CDR1 KGHSH and CDR2 LQKENI come from the germline V gene. The CDR3 is made up of 17 amino acids. The CDR3 DNA follows: TGTGCCAGCTCACCACCAAATGGACAGACAACTTCCTACGAGCAGTACTTC. This translates into CASSPPNGQTTSYEQYF.

The CDR3 loop is CASSEVLGYTIYF. CDR3 DNA sequence: TGTGCCAGCAGTGAAGTATTGGGGTACACCATATATTTT. The rearrangement links TRBV6-5 to TRBJ1-3; D is unclear. The V gene's germline CDR1 is MNHEY and CDR2 SVGAGI. The CDR3 runs 13 residues. V was trimmed by 5 bases and J by 8 bases, leaving 13 bases between them.

This clone was observed a few times. The chain recombines TRBV11-2 with TRBJ2-7, with 10 bases lining up with TRBD1. CDR1 is SGHAT, CDR2 FQNNGV, per germline. Unmatched junction bases numbered 2, after V lost 4 bases and J lost 2 bases. The CDR3 totals 14 residues. CDR3 in DNA: TGTGCCAGCAGCTCGACAGGGGGCGCCTACGAGCAGTACTTC. Translated: CASSSTGGAYEQYF.

The V call is TRBV5-1, the J call TRBJ2-1, with TRBD1 matching over 11 bases. The length of the CDR3 is 16 residues. CDR1 is SGHRS, CDR2 YFSETQ, per germline. V trimming: 4 bases; J trimming: 3 bases; junction bases outside the gene matches: 6. CDR3 DNA: TGCGCCAGCAGCCTCCGTGGGACAGGGGGCTACAATGAGCAGTTCTTC. This codes for CASSLRGTGGYNEQFF.

V is TRBV6-1 and J is TRBJ2-7; no reliable D call. Germline V gene sequence: CDR1 MNHNS, CDR2 SASEGT. Deletions cut 10 bases from V and 7 bases from J, with 20 bases between. The length of the CDR3 is 13 residues. CDR3 in DNA: TGTGCCACCCCCAGGCAAGTTGGGCAAGAGCAGTACTTC. Encoded protein: CATPRQVGQEQYF.

This clone was found once. The junction departs from the called germline gene at one end, perhaps through a read error. The V and J genes are TRBV7-7 and TRBJ2-1; TRBD2 aligns across 15 bases. CDR1 is SSHAT and CDR2 is FNYEAQ in the germline V gene (reference sequence). This CDR3 region has 15 residues. CDR3 loop: CASSHGLAGGNEQFF. CDR3 sequence (DNA): TGTGCTAGCAGCCATGGACTAGCGGGAGGGAATGAGCAGTTCTTC.

The chain employs TRBV7-3 and TRBJ2-1, with TRBD2 matching 7 bases. Germline V gives CDR1 SGHTA, CDR2 FQGTGA. With V trimmed by 5 bases and J by 4 bases, 8 bases remained unmatched. CDR3 size: 15 residues. The CDR3 here is CASSPLSGIYNEQFF. The CDR3 DNA reads as TGTGCCAGCAGCCCCCTAAGCGGGATATACAATGAGCAGTTCTTC.

CDR3 coding DNA: TGCGCCAGCAGCCCATTGGGGGGGAACACTGAAGCTTTCTTT. Encoded protein: CASSPLGGNTEAFF. This chain joins TRBV5-1 and TRBJ1-1, with a tentative D call TRBD1 (5 bases). V lost 4 bases, J lost 1 base, and 11 bases lay in between. Germline lookup yields CDR1 SGHRS and CDR2 YFSETQ. The CDR3 loop spans 14 amino acids.

This rearrangement joins TRBV9 to TRBJ2-2, with 8 bases fitting TRBD1. CDR3 length: 15 residues. Trimming removed 4 bases from V and 2 bases from J; junction bases left unmatched: 4. Germline V gene lookup returns CDR1 SGDLS and CDR2 YYNGEE. The CDR3, as DNA: TGTGCCAGCAGCAGTCAGGGGGCCAACACCGGGGAGCTGTTTTTT. Translated, it gives CASSSQGANTGELFF. Full variable domain (outside the CDR3, taken from reference TRBV9 and TRBJ2-2): DSGVTQTPKHLITATGQRVTLRCSPRSGDLSVYWYQQSLDQGLQFLIQYYNGEERAKGNILERFSAQQFPDLHSELNLSSLELGDSALYFCASSSQGANTGELFFGEGSRLTVL.

This clone was recorded a few times. The V and J genes are TRBV7-9 and TRBJ1-1, with unresolved D. Trimming took 5 bases from V and 1 from J, leaving 5 bases between them. CDR1 is SEHNR and CDR2 is FQNEAQ in the germline V gene (reference sequence). The CDR3 runs to 12 residues. CDR3 sequence reads: CASSTRNTEAFF. The CDR3 DNA reads TGTGCCAGCAGCACCCGGAACACTGAAGCTTTCTTT.